This T cell receptor beta chain was sequenced in a study of blood T cells in healthy people across ages. For the second PCR, which ran for about 6 to 11 cycles, a sample-barcoded 5' primer and a J-beta primer mix were used. In TCRdb, the 5' RACE reads were re-called with MiXCR into one record per CDR3 protein. The repertoire holds about 720,000 distinct CDR3 sequences, with roughly 25% as singletons. The CDR3 has 16 amino acids. V was pared by 6 bases and J by 1 base, with 19 bases between. Germline V gene sequence: CDR1 DFQATT, CDR2 SNEGSKA (reference sequence). The data were also submitted as part of a second study, on T cells of mothers and their children.

The TCR comes from a boy aged 5-17 years in good health. V and J are TRBV20-1 and TRBJ2-4; D is possibly TRBD2 (7 bases). Material for sequencing was blood. The DNA of the CDR3 is TGCAGTGCAAGCTCTGGGGGGGCCCAGGCCAAAAACATTCAGTACTTC. Translation gives CSASSGGAQAKNIQYF.